This T cell receptor (beta chain) was identified in a study of blood T cell repertoires in COVID-19. Across the whole study: In each case, the material was cDNA or gDNA derived from T cells, B-cell-depleted T cells, or PBMCs.

Per germline, CDR1 SGHRS and CDR2 YFSETQ. V was cut by 1 base and J by 5 bases, with 13 bases left in between. The CDR3 is 14 amino acids. Data came from immunoSEQ multiplex PCR; TCRdb stores just in-frame clones and leaves some out. The sample shows 200,000 to 250,000 clones, about 90% of them seen only once. The sample comprised PBMCs or T cells enriched from blood (not recorded which). The V gene is TRBV5-1, the J gene TRBJ2-7, with D possibly matching TRBD1 (5 bases). The receptor was derived from a man younger than 40 who had recovered from COVID-19. The CDR3 bases are TGCGCCAGCAGCTTGACAGGTATCAGGGACGAGCAGTACTTC. This gives the protein CASSLTGIRDEQYF.